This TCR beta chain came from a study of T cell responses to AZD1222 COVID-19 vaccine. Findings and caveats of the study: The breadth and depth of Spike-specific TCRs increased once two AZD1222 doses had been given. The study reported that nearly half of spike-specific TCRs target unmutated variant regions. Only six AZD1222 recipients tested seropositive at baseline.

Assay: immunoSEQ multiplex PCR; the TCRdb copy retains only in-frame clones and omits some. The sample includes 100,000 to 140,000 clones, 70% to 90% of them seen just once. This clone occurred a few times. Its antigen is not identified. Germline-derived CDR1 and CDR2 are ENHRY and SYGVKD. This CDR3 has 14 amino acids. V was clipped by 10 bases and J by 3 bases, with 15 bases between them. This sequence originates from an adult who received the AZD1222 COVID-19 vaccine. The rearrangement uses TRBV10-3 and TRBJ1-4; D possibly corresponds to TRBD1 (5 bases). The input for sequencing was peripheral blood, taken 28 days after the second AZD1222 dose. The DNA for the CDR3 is TGTGCCACCCAGGCGGGGGAGGCTAATGAAAAACTGTTTTTT. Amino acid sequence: CATQAGEANEKLFF.